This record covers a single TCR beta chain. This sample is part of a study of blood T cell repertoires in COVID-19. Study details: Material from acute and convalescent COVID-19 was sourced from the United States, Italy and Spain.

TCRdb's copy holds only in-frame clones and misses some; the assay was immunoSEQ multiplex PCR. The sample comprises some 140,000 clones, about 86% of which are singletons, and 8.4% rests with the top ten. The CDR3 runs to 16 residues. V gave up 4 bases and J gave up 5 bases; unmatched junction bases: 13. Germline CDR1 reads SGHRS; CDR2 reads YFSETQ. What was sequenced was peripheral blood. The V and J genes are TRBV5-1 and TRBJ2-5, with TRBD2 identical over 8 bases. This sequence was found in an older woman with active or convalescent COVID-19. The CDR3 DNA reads TGCGCCAGCAGCCCGAGCGGCAGCGGGGGAGGGGAGACCCAGTACTTC. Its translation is CASSPSGSGGGETQYF.